This TCR beta chain was identified in a study of T cell repertoires in cytomegalovirus infection. Study-wide context: Recently identified HLA-C-restricted CMV epitopes and well-studied HLA-B-restricted CMV epitopes were used by the study. Public TCR beta signatures were indicative of both CMV infection and a matching HLA type. Findings of the study overall: Clonotype analysis showed dominance of the ex vivo response by HLA-C-restricted CMV-specific TCR beta clonotypes. Cumulative public TCR beta family frequency identified CMV carriers with the relevant HLA.

As regards this clonotype: What it recognizes is unknown.

TCRdb recomputed calls from the reads with MiXCR, one row per CDR3 protein. The sample lists 680,000 or so distinct CDR3 sequences; around 32% were seen once. The V gene lost 0 bases and the J gene lost 2 bases, with 17 bases spanning the gap. The CDR3 is made up of 18 amino acids. The source was cultured PBMCs, collected from culture after CMV antigen stimulation. The chain couples TRBV12-3 or TRBV12-4 to TRBJ2-1; TRBD1 might be the D (6 bases). The TCR was taken from a human donor in good health (CMV status not recorded). Some clones in this sample may be carry-over from other donors' samples. The CDR3: CASSLARLTGRTYNEQFF. The CDR3 DNA is TGTGCCAGCAGTTTAGCCCGACTGACAGGAAGGACCTACAATGAGCAGTTCTTC.